Listed below are T cell receptor beta chains from one sample, sequenced in a study of T cell responses to AZD1222 COVID-19 vaccine. TCRdb's copy holds only in-frame clones and misses some; the assay was immunoSEQ multiplex PCR. This sample has about 170,000 clones, with 80% to 90% found just once. Sequencing was performed on peripheral blood, taken 28 days after the second dose of the MenACWY control vaccine. Receptors were obtained from an adult who received the MenACWY meningococcal vaccine as a control. Each CDR3 is given with its conserved first and last residue.

>TRBV28|TRBJ1-1
CASSLWAAGGTEAFF
>TRBV28|TRBJ2-7
CATSGDSYEQYF
>TRBV28|TRBJ1-1
CASSSGPWGARTEAFF
>TRBV19|TRBJ1-2
CASSIDWQGPRYGYTF
>TRBV12-3/TRBV12-4|TRBJ2-4
CASSSLLGEYQYF
>TRBV7-2|TRBJ2-7
CASSLAPGSLSYEQYF
>TRBV19|TRBJ1-2
CASSMYETGNYGYTF
>TRBV7-9|TRBJ1-1
CASSALTMNTEAFF
>TRBV28|TRBJ1-6
CASSRGQLNSPLHF
>TRBV28|TRBJ2-7
CASSPGTPSYEQYF
>TRBV28|TRBJ2-3
CASTPLRGRIDTQYF
>TRBV5-5|TRBJ1-3
CASSLTGDSSGNTIYF
>TRBV4-3|TRBJ2-1
CASSPQLSGRTTQFF
>TRBV7-9|TRBJ1-1
CASSLERENTEAFF
>TRBV9|TRBJ1-1
CASSETGTNTEAFF
>TRBV7-2|TRBJ1-4
CASSPSATNEKLFF
>TRBV28|TRBJ2-3
CAGRFSDTQYF
>TRBV7-9|TRBJ2-7
CASSTWDGRTKYF
>TRBV2|TRBJ2-2
CASRETGTGGTGELFF
>TRBV9|TRBJ1-4
CASSSGQGYEKLFF
>TRBV18|TRBJ2-7
CASSPESPPSYEQYF
>TRBV5-1|TRBJ1-4
CASSPAPNEKLFF
>TRBV14|TRBJ1-1
CASSQVRLNTEAFF
>TRBV20-1|TRBJ2-7
CSAPRDREYF
>TRBV19|TRBJ1-5
CASSAHTWRQGADQPQHF
>TRBV5-1|TRBJ1-2
CASSHREPFGYTF
>TRBV6-2/TRBV6-3|TRBJ2-7
CASSYPIRDRVNEQYF
>TRBV7-2|TRBJ2-5
CATGTPAELMETQYF
>TRBV7-2|TRBJ1-4
CASSFLTGNNEKLFF
>TRBV9|TRBJ2-7
CASSAHGATSSYEQYF
>TRBV6-5|TRBJ1-2
CASSSTNYGYTF
>TRBV28|TRBJ2-5
CASSFFPGAGLSVTQYF
>TRBV27|TRBJ2-7
CASSFSGIGRGSSYEQYF
>TRBV9|TRBJ2-1
CASSVSGTNNEQFF
>TRBV5-4|TRBJ1-2
CASSWWDRPLYGYTF
>TRBV9|TRBJ2-2
CASTQNNQDRQNTGELFF
>TRBV3-1/TRBV3-2|TRBJ2-7
CASSQTPGEQYF
>TRBV7-2|TRBJ1-2
CASSARQGVDYGYTF
>TRBV6-6|TRBJ1-2
CASSWETGSFGYTF
>TRBV15|TRBJ2-7
CATSRDRGEQYF
>TRBV7-2|TRBJ2-7
CASSLGQATDEQYF
>TRBV10-3|TRBJ1-4
CAISEPGQGGGEKLFF
>TRBV2|TRBJ1-3
CASSGESRGLGNTIYF
>TRBV24-1|TRBJ2-6
CATSEASGANVLTF
>TRBV29-1|TRBJ2-7
CSVPKSQGSYEQYF
>TRBV7-2|TRBJ1-1
CASSFNTDSSTEAFF
>TRBV6-5|TRBJ2-7
CASSYFPGGAYEQYF